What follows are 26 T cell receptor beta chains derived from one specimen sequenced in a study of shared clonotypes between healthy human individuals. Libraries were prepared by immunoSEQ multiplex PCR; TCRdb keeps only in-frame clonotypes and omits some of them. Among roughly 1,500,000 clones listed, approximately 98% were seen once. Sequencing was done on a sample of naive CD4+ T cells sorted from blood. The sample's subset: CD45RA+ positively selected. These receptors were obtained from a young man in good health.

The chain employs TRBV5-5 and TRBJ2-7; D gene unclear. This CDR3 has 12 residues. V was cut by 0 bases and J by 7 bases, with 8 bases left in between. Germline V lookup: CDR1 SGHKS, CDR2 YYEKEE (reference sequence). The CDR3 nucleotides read TGTGCCAGCAGCTTGGCCGAGAGGGAGCAGTACTTC. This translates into CASSLAEREQYF.

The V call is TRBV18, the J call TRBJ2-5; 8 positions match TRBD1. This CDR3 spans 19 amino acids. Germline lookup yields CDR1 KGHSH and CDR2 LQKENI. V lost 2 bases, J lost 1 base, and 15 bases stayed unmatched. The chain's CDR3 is CASSPIYGGQGALQETQYF. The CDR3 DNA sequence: TGTGCCAGCTCACCAATTTATGGGGGGCAGGGGGCCCTCCAAGAGACCCAGTACTTC.

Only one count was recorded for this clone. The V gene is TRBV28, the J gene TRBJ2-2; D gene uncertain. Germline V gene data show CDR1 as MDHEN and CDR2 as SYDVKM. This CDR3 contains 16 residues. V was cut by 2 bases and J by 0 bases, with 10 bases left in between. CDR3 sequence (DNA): TGTGCCAGCAGTTTAAGTTGGATCTCGAACACCGGGGAGCTGTTTTTT. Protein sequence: CASSLSWISNTGELFF.

The CDR3 DNA reads TGCAGTGCTAGGAGGGATTCGGAAGCTTTCTTT. It yields the protein CSARRDSEAFF. The chain combines TRBV20-1 with TRBJ1-1; D gene ambiguous. Germline CDR1 is DFQATT and CDR2 is SNEGSKA (reference sequence). The CDR3 has 11 residues. Trimming left V 3 bases short and J 8 bases short, with 10 bases between.

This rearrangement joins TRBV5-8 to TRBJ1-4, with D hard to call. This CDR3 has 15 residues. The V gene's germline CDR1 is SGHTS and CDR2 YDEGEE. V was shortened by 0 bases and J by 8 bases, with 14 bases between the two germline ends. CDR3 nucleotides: TGTGCCAGCAGCTTGGGGATCTCGGGAAGGGAAAAACTGTTTTTT. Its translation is CASSLGISGREKLFF.

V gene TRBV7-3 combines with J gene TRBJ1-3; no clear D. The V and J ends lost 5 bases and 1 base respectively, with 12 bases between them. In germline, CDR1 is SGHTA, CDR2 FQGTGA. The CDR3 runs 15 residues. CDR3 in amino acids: CASSQSGGSGNTIYF. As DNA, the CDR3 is TGTGCCAGCAGCCAAAGCGGAGGGTCTGGAAACACCATATATTTT. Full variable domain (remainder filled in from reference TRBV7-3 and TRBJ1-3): GAGVSQTPSNKVTEKGKYVELRCDPISGHTALYWYRQSLGQGPEFLIYFQGTGAADDSGLPNDRFFAVRPEGSVSTLKIQRTERGDSAVYLCASSQSGGSGNTIYFGEGSWLTVV.

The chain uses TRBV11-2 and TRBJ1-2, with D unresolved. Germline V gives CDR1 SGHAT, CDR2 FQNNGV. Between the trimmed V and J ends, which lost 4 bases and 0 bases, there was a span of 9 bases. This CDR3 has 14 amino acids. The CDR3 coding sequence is TGTGCCAGCAGCTCAGACACCACTAACTATGGCTACACCTTC. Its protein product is CASSSDTTNYGYTF.

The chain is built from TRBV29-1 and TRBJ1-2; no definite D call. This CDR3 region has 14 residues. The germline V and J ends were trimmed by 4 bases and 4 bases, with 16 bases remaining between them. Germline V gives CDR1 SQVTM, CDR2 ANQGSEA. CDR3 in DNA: TGCAGCGTTGTCCTGGAACGATTCTCCTATGGCTACACCTTC. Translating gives CSVVLERFSYGYTF.

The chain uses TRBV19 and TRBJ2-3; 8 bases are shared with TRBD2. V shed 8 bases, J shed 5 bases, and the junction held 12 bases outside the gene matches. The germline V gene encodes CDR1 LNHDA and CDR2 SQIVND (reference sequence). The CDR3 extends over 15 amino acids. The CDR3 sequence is CASRGREGPIDTQYF. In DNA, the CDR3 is TGTGCCAGTCGTGGTCGGGAGGGCCCAATAGATACGCAGTATTTT.

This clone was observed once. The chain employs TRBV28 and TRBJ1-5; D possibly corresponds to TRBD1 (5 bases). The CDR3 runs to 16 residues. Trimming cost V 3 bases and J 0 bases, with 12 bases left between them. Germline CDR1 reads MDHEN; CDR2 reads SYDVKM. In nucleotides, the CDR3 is TGTGCCAGCAGTTTGGGGGGAATCGTTAGCAATCAGCCCCAGCATTTT. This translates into CASSLGGIVSNQPQHF.

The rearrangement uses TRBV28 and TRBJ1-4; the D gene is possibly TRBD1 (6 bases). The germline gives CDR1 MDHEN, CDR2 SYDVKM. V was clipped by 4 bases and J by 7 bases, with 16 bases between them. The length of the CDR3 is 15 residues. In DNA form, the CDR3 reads TGTGCCAGCAGTTCCATGGGGGGCGCGGTTGAAAAACTGTTTTTT. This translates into CASSSMGGAVEKLFF.

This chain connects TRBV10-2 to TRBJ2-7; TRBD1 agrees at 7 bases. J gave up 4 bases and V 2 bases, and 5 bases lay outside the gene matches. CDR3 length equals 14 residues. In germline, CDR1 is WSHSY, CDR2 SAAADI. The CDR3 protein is CASSEQQGFYEQYF. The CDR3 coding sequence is TGCGCCAGCAGTGAGCAACAGGGGTTTTACGAGCAGTACTTC.

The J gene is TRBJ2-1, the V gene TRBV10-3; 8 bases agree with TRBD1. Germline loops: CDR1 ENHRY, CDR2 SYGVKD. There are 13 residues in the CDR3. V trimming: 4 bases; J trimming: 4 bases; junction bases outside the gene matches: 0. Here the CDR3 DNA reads TGTGCCATCAGTGGGACAGGGTACAATGAGCAGTTCTTC. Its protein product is CAISGTGYNEQFF.

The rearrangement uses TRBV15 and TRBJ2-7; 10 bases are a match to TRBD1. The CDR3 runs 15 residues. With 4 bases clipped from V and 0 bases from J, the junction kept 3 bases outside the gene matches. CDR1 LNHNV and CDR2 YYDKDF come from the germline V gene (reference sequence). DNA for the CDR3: TGTGCCACCAGCAAATGGACAGGGGGCTCCTACGAGCAGTACTTC. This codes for CATSKWTGGSYEQYF.

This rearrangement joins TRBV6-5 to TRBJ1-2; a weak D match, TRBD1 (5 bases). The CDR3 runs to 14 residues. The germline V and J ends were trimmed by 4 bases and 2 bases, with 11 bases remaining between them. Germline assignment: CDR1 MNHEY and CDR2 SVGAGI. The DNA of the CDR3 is TGTGCCAGCAGTTCCCCGGGACTGAACTATGGCTACACCTTC. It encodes CASSSPGLNYGYTF.

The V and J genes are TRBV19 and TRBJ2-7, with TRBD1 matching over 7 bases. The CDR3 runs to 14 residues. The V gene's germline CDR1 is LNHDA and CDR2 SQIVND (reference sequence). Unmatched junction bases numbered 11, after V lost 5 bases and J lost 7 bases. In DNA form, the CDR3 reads TGTGCCAGTAGTTCCCCGGGACAGAAAAGGGAGCAGTACTTC. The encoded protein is CASSSPGQKREQYF.

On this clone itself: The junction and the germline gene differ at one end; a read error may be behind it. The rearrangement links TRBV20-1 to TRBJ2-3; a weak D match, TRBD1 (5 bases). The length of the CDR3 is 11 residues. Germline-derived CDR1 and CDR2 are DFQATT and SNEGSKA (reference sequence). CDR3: CSARPTVTQYF. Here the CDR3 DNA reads TGCAGTGCTAGGCCGACAGTTACGCAGTATTTT.

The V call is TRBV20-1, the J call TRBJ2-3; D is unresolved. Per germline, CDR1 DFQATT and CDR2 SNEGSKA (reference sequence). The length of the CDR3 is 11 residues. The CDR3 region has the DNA TGCAGGTCTCCCTTGGGAGATACGCAGTATTTT. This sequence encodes CRSPLGDTQYF.

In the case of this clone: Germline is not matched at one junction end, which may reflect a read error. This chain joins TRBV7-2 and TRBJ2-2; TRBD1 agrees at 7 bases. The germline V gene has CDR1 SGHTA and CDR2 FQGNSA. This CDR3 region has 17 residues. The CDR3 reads CASSLGSRTGNTGELFF. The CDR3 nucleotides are TGTGCCAGCAGTTTAGGGTCGAGGACAGGGAACACCGGGGAGCTGTTTTTT.

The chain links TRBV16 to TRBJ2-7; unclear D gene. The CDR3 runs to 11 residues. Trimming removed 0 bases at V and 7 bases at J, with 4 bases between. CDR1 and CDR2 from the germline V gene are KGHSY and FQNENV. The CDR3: CASSQSREQYF. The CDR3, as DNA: TGTGCCAGCAGCCAATCGAGAGAGCAGTACTTC.

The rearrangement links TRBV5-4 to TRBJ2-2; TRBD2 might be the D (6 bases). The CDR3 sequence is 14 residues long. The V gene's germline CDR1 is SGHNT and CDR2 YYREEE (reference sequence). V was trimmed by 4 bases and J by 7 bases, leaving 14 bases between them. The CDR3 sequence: CASSTLGRGGELFF. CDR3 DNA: TGTGCCAGCAGCACCCTCGGGAGAGGCGGGGAGCTGTTTTTT.

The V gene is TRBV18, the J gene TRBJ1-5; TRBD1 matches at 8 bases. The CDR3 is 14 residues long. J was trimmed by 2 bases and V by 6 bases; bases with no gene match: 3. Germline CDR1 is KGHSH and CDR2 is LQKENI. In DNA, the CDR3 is TGTGCCAGCTCGGAGACAGGGGGCAATCAGCCCCAGCATTTT. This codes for CASSETGGNQPQHF.

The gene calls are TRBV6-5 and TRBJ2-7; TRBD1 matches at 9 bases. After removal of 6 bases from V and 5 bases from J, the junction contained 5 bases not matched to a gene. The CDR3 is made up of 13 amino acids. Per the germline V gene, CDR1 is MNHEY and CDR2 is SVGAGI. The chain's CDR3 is CASRRGQGHEQYF. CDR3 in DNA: TGTGCCAGCAGAAGGGGACAGGGCCACGAGCAGTACTTC.

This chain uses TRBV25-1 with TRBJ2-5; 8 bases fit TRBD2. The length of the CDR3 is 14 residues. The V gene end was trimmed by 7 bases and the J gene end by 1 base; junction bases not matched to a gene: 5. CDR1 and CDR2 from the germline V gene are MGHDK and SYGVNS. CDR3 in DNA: TGTGCCAGCACCGGGAGGGCGGCCCAAGAGACCCAGTACTTC. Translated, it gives CASTGRAAQETQYF.

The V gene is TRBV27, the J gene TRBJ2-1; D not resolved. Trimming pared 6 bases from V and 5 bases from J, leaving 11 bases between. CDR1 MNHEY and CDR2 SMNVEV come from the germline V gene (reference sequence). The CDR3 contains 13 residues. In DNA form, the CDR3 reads TGTGCCAGCAGCACAGTAGAAAACAATGAGCAGTTCTTC. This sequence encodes CASSTVENNEQFF.

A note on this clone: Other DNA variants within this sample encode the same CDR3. Here the CDR3 DNA reads TGTGCCAGCAGTCTGGGACAGGGCTACAATGAGCAGTTCTTC. Protein: CASSLGQGYNEQFF. The chain has TRBV7-9 and TRBJ2-1, with 9 bases lining up with TRBD1. There are 14 residues in the CDR3. Trimming took 6 bases from V and 3 from J; bases not matched to a gene: 3. Per germline, CDR1 SEHNR and CDR2 FQNEAQ (reference sequence).